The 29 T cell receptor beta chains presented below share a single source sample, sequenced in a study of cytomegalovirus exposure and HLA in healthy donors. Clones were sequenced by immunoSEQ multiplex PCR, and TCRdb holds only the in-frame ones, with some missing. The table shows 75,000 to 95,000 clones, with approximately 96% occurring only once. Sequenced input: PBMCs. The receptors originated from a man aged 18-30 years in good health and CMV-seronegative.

The CDR3 loop reads CASSPRDTYSNTGELFF. As DNA, the CDR3 is TGTGCCAGCAGCCCCAGGGACACCTACTCGAACACCGGGGAGCTGTTTTTT. The chain uses TRBV9 and TRBJ2-2; TRBD1 is a possible D gene (6 bases). The V end lost 4 bases, the J end lost 0 bases, and 16 bases lay between the germline ends. Germline values: CDR1 SGDLS, CDR2 YYNGEE. The CDR3 totals 17 residues.

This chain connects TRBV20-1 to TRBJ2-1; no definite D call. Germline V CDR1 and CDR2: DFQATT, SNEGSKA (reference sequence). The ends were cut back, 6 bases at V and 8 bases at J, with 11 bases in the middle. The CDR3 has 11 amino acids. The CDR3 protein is CSATLGDEQFF. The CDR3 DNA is TGCAGTGCCACGCTGGGCGATGAGCAGTTCTTC.

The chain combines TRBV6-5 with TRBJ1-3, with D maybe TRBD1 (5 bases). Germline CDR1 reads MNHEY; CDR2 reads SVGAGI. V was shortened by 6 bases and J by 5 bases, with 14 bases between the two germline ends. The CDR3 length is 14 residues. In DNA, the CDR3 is TGTGCCAGCAGAGAGCAGGGCAAGAGAAACACCATATATTTT. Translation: CASREQGKRNTIYF.

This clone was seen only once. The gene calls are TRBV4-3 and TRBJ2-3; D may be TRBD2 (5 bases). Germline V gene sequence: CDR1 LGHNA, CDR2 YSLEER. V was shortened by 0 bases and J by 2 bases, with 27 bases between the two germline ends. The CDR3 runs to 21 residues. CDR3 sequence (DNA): TGCGCCAGCAGCCAAGATCTTAGGACTTCAACTTATTTATCCCTCACAGATACGCAGTATTTT. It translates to CASSQDLRTSTYLSLTDTQYF.

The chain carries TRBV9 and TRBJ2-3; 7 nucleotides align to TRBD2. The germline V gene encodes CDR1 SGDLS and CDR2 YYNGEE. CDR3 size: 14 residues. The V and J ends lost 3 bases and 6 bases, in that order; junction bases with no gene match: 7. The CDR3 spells CASSGGGGADTQYF. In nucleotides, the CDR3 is TGTGCCAGCAGCGGCGGGGGAGGGGCGGATACGCAGTATTTT.

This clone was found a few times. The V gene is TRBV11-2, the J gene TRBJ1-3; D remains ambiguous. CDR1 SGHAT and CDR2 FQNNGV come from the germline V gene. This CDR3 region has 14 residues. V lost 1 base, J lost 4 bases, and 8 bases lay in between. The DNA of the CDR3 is TGTGCCAGCAGCTTAGGGCATTTAGGAAACACCATATATTTT. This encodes CASSLGHLGNTIYF.

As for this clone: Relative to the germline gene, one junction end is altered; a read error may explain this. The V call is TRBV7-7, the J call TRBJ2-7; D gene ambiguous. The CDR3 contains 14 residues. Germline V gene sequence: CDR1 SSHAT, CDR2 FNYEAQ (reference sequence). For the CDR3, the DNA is TGTGCTAGCAGCTATTCTTCGAGCTCCTACGAGCAGTACTTC. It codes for CASSYSSSSYEQYF.

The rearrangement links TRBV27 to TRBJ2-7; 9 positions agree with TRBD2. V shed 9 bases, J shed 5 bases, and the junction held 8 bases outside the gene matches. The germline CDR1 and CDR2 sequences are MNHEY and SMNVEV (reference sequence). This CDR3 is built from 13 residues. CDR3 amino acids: CASHSGRTHEQYF. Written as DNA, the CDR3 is TGTGCCAGTCATAGCGGGAGAACGCACGAGCAGTACTTC.

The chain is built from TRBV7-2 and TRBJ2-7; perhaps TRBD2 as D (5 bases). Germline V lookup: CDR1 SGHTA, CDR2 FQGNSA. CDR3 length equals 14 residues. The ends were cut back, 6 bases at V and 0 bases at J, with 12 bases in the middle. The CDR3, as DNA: TGTGCCAGCAGGGACGGACTTCGCTCCTACGAGCAGTACTTC. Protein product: CASRDGLRSYEQYF.

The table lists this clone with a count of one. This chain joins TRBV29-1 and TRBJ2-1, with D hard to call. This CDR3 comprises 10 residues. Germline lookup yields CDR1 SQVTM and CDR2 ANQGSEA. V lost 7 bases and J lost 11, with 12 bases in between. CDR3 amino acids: CSATYEKQFF. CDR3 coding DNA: TGCAGCGCTACCTACGAGAAGCAGTTCTTC.

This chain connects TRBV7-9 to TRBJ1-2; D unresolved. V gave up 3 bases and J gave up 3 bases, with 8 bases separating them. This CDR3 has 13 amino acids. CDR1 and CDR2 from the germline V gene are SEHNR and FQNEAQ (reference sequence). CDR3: CASSFTDHYGYTF. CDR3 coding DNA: TGTGCCAGCAGCTTCACAGATCACTATGGCTACACCTTC.

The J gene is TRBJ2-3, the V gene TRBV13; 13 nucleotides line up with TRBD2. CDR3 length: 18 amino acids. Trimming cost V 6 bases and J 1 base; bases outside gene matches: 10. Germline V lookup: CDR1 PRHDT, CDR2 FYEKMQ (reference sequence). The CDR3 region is CASSLGLAGAPRTDTQYF. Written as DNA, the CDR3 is TGTGCCAGCAGTCTCGGACTAGCGGGAGCTCCTCGCACAGATACGCAGTATTTT.

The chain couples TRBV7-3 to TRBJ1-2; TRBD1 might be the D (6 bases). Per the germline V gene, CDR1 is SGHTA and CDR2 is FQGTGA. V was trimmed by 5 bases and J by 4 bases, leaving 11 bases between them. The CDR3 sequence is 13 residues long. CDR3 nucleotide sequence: TGTGCCAGCAGCCCAGGACAGACCTATGGCTACACCTTC. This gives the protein CASSPGQTYGYTF.

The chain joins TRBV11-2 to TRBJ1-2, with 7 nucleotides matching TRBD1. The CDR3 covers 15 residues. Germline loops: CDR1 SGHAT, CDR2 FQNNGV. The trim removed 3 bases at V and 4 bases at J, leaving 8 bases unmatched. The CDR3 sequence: CASSFQGGAGYGYTF. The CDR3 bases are TGTGCCAGCAGCTTTCAGGGGGGAGCGGGCTATGGCTACACCTTC.

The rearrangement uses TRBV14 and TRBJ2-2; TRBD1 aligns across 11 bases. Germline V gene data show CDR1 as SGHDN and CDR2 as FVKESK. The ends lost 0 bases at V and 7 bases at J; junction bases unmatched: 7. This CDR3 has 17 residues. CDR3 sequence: CASSQDWTGGSGGELFF. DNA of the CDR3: TGTGCCAGCAGCCAAGATTGGACAGGGGGCAGTGGCGGGGAGCTGTTTTTT.

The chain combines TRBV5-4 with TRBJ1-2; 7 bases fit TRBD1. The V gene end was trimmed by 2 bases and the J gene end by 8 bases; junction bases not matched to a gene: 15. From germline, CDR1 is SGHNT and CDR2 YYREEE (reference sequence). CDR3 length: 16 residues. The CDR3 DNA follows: TGTGCCAGCAGCTTTTCCGGGACAGCAGAACCGGGCGGCTACACCTTC. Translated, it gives CASSFSGTAEPGGYTF. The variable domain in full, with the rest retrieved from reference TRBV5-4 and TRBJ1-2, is ETGVTQSPTHLIKTRGQQVTLRCSSQSGHNTVSWYQQALGQGPQFIFQYYREEENGRGNFPPRFSGLQFPNYSSELNVNALELDDSALYLCASSFSGTAEPGGYTFGSGTRLTVV.

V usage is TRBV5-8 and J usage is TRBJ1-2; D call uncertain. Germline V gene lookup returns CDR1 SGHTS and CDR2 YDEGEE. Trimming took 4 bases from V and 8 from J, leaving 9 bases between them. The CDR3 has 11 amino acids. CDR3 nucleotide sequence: TGTGCCAGCAGCCTAAGAAGAGGCTACACCTTC. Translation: CASSLRRGYTF.

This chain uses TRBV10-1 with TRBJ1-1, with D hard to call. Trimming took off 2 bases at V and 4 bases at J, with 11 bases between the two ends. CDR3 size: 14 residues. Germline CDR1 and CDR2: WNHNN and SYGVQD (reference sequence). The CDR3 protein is CASSEKRDATEAFF. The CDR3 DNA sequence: TGCGCCAGCAGTGAGAAAAGAGATGCCACTGAAGCTTTCTTT.

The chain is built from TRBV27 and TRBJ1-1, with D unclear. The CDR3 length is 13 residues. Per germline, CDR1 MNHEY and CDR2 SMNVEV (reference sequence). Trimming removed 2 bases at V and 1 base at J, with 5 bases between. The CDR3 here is CASSLRGNTEAFF. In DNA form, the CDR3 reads TGTGCCAGCAGTTTACGGGGGAACACTGAAGCTTTCTTT.

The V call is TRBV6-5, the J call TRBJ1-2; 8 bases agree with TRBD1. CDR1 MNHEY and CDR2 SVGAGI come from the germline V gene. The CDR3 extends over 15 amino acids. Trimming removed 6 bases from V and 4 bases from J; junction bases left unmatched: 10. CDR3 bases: TGTGCCAGCAGAGTTTCCCGGGACAGGCTCTATGGCTACACCTTC. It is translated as CASRVSRDRLYGYTF.

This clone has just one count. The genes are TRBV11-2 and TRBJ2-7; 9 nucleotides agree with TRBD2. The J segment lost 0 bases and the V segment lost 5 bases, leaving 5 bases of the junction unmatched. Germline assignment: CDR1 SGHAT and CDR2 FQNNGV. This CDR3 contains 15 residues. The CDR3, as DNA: TGTGCCAGCAGCGGTGGACTAGCGCTCTCCTACGAGCAGTACGTC. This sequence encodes CASSGGLALSYEQYV.

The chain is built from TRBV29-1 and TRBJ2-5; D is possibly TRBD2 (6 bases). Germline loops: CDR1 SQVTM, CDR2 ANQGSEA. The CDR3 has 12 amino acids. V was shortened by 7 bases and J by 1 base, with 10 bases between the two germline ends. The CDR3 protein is CSGSGSQETQYF. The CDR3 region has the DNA TGCAGCGGGAGCGGGTCCCAAGAGACCCAGTACTTC.

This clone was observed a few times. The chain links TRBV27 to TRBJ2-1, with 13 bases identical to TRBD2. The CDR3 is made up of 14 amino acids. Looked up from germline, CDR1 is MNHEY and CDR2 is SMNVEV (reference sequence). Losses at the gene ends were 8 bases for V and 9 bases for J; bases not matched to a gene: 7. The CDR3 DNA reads TGTGCCAGCTTCGGACTAGCGGGAGAGGCTGAGCAGTTCTTC. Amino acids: CASFGLAGEAEQFF.

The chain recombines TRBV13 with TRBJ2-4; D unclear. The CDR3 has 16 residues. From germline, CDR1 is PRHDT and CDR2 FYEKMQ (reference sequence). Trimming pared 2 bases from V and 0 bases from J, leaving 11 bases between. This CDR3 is CASSLQASLAKNIQYF. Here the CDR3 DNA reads TGTGCCAGCAGCTTACAGGCATCACTAGCCAAAAACATTCAGTACTTC.

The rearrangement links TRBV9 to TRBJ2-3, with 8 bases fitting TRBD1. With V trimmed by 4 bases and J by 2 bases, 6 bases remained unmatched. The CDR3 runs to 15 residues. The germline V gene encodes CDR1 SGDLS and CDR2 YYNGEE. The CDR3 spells CASSLTGVNTDTQYF. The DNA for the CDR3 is TGTGCCAGCAGCCTGACAGGGGTCAACACAGATACGCAGTATTTT.

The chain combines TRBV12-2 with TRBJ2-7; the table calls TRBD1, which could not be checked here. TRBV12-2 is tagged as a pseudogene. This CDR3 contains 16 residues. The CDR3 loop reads CASRAGSPDSIYEQYV. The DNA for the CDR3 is TGTGCAAGTCGGGCTGGTTCCCCGGACAGCATCTACGAGCAGTACGTC.

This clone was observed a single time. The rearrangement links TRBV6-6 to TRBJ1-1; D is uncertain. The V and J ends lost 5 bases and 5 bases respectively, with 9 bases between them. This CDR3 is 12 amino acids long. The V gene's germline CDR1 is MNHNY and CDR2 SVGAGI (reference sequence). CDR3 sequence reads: CASSGRDTEAFF. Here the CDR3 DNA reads TGTGCCAGCAGTGGTCGGGATACTGAAGCTTTCTTT.

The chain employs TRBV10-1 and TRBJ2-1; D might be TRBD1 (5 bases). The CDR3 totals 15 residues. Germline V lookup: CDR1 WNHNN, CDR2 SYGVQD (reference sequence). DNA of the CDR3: TGCGCTTCTACGGTAGGGGTGAGCTCCTACAATGAGCAGTTCTTC. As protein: CASTVGVSSYNEQFF.

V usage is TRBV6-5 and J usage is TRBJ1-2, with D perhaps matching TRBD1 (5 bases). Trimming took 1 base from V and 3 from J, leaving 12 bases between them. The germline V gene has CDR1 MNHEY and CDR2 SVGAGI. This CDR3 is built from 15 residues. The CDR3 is CASSYFLGGDYGYTF. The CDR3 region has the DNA TGTGCCAGCAGTTACTTCCTCGGGGGTGACTATGGCTACACCTTC.